A single sample gave rise to the 32 T cell receptor beta chains below, sequenced in a study of molecular identifiers for immune sequencing clone quantification. A single record per CDR3 protein comes from TCRdb applying MiXCR to the PCR reads. The sample has about 640,000 distinct CDR3 sequences, approximately 20% seen once. The sample taken for sequencing was naive CD8+ T cells from blood, with Jurkat cell RNA spiked in. Subset given: FACS-sorted CD8+CD4-CCR7+CD45RA+ naive T cells. These receptors originate from a human donor in good health. Some libraries in this study had Jurkat cell RNA spiked in.

This clonotype was counted at least ten times. The V call is TRBV20-1, the J call TRBJ2-1; 10 positions agree with TRBD2. Looked up from germline, CDR1 is DFQATT and CDR2 is SNEGSKA (reference sequence). The J segment lost 4 bases and the V segment lost 8 bases, leaving 11 bases of the junction unmatched. The CDR3 spans 15 residues. CDR3 region: CSLPASGSFYNEQFF. CDR3 sequence (DNA): TGCAGTCTTCCAGCTAGCGGGAGTTTTTACAATGAGCAGTTCTTC.

This clonotype has ten or more counts. The V gene is TRBV13, the J gene TRBJ1-5; D is uncertain. This CDR3 contains 14 residues. V was cut by 0 bases and J by 6 bases, with 9 bases left in between. Germline CDR1 reads PRHDT; CDR2 reads FYEKMQ (reference sequence). The CDR3 DNA reads as TGTGCCAGCAGCTTAGGTATAGGAATTCAGCCCCAGCATTTT. This translates into CASSLGIGIQPQHF.

This clonotype showed up many times. CDR3: CASSQGPGLEQYF. The CDR3 nucleotides are TGCGCCAGCAGCCAAGGTCCAGGGCTCGAGCAGTACTTC. This chain joins TRBV4-3 and TRBJ2-7, with a tentative D call TRBD1 (5 bases). Deletions cut 1 base from V and 6 bases from J, with 10 bases between. Germline assignment: CDR1 LGHNA and CDR2 YSLEER. This CDR3 has 13 amino acids.

The V call is TRBV13, the J call TRBJ2-1; the D is unclear. The germline V gene has CDR1 PRHDT and CDR2 FYEKMQ (reference sequence). V shed 4 bases and J shed 0 bases, with 10 bases lying between them. The CDR3 is made up of 15 amino acids. The CDR3 nucleotides are TGTGCCAGCAGCTCCTATACTTACTCCTACAATGAGCAGTTCTTC. Translating gives CASSSYTYSYNEQFF.

About this clonotype: A much more abundant neighbour one base away suggests this may be a read error. The chain carries TRBV12-3 or TRBV12-4 and TRBJ2-7; no reliable D call. The CDR3 contains 14 residues. This chain's CDR3 is CASSSLAPADEQCF. The CDR3 DNA sequence: TGTGCCAGCAGTTCGTTGGCCCCGGCGGACGAGCAGTGCTTC.

About this clonotype itself: This is likely a read error, given that the CDR3 carries no conserved phenylalanine or tryptophan at its end. The rearrangement joins TRBV10-1 to TRBJ1-5, with 10 bases identical to TRBD1. Germline lookup yields CDR1 WNHNN and CDR2 SYGVQD (reference sequence). The CDR3 length is 16 residues. V was clipped by 6 bases and J by 1 base; unmatched bases: 6. CDR3 nucleotide sequence: TGCGCCAGCAGGACCCGGACAGGGGGGAGCAATCAGCCCCAGCATTCT. It codes for CASRTRTGGSNQPQHS.

The chain recombines TRBV3-1 with TRBJ2-5; TRBD2 matches at 7 bases. The germline V gene encodes CDR1 LGHDT and CDR2 YNNKEL (reference sequence). The CDR3 consists of 17 residues. The junction had 12 bases not matched to a gene; V was cut back by 1 base and J by 4 bases. DNA for the CDR3: TGTGCCAGCAGCCAAGGGTTTCTACCTGGGGAGGGAGAGACCCAGTACTTC. It yields the protein CASSQGFLPGEGETQYF.

As to this clonotype: Since a much larger clone is just one base distant, this may be a read error. The rearrangement links TRBV3-1 to TRBJ2-7; weak D call: TRBD1 (5 bases). Per germline, CDR1 LGHDT and CDR2 YNNKEL (reference sequence). This CDR3 has 17 amino acids. Between the trimmed V and J ends, which lost 4 bases and 3 bases, there was a span of 22 bases. The CDR3 DNA sequence: TGTGCCAGCAGCCCAACCCTAGGCGACAGCAGCTTCTACGAGCAGTACTTC. This codes for CASSPTLGDSSFYEQYF.

This clonotype was seen many times. The chain is built from TRBV18 and TRBJ1-5; D gene ambiguous. The length of the CDR3 is 16 residues. Trimming took 4 bases from V and 5 from J, leaving 18 bases between them. Germline V gene lookup returns CDR1 KGHSH and CDR2 LQKENI. The chain's CDR3 is CASSRKEHSGYQPQHF. The CDR3 nucleotides read TGTGCCAGCTCACGAAAGGAGCATTCGGGCTATCAGCCCCAGCATTTT.

The CDR3 DNA follows: TGTGCCAGCAGTGGGACTAGCTCCCCGGGAGATACGCAGTATTTT. Amino acids: CASSGTSSPGDTQYF. The chain carries TRBV27 and TRBJ2-3; TRBD2 agrees at 9 bases. The CDR3 totals 15 residues. The V and J ends lost 5 bases and 5 bases, in that order; junction bases with no gene match: 8. Germline loops: CDR1 MNHEY, CDR2 SMNVEV (reference sequence).

This clonotype was recorded a few times. The V call is TRBV5-6, the J call TRBJ2-7; 7 bases are a match to TRBD1. V was pared by 0 bases and J by 3 bases, with 6 bases of the junction left unmatched. CDR1 is SGHDT and CDR2 is YYEEEE in the germline V gene. CDR3 size: 15 residues. The CDR3 DNA is TGTGCCAGCAGCTTGGAGGGGACAGTTATCTACGAGCAGTACTTC. This gives the protein CASSLEGTVIYEQYF.

The sample holds one count of this clonotype. This could be a read error, since a much larger clone is one nucleotide away. V usage is TRBV2 and J usage is TRBJ1-5; unclear D gene. The CDR3 is 12 amino acids. The V gene's germline CDR1 is SNHLY and CDR2 FYNNEI. The CDR3 here is CASRETNQPHHF. The CDR3, as DNA: TGTGCCAGCAGGGAAACTAATCAGCCCCATCATTTT.

CDR3 amino acids: CATSRDGGGLAGGSYNEQFF. CDR3 in DNA: TGTGCCACCAGCAGAGATGGAGGGGGACTAGCGGGGGGGAGCTACAATGAGCAGTTCTTC. This rearrangement joins TRBV15 to TRBJ2-1, with 16 bases identical to TRBD2. The CDR3 has 20 residues. Per the germline V gene, CDR1 is LNHNV and CDR2 is YYDKDF (reference sequence). Trimming took 0 bases from V and 3 from J; bases not matched to a gene: 8.

This clonotype appeared once. The rearrangement uses TRBV4-1 and TRBJ1-3, with TRBD1 identical over 8 bases. The junction had 13 bases not matched to a gene; V was cut back by 11 bases and J by 4 bases. CDR1 and CDR2 from the germline V gene are MGHRA and YSYEKL. This CDR3 has 15 amino acids. The CDR3 here is CAGAQGVTPGNTIYF. CDR3 in DNA: TGCGCCGGCGCACAGGGGGTGACACCGGGAAACACCATATATTTT.

As regards this clonotype: A read error may explain this, as a much larger clone is one base away. CDR3 sequence: CAISESIRDSPLRF. DNA of the CDR3: TGTGCCATCAGTGAGTCTATCCGGGATTCACCCCTCCGCTTT. The chain combines TRBV10-3 with TRBJ1-6; D is undetermined. CDR1 is ENHRY, CDR2 SYGVKD, per germline. This CDR3 spans 14 amino acids.

The chain couples TRBV5-4 to TRBJ1-1, with unresolved D. The CDR3 is made up of 14 amino acids. Germline assignment: CDR1 SGHNT and CDR2 YYREEE (reference sequence). Trimming took off 6 bases at V and 4 bases at J, with 16 bases between the two ends. In DNA, the CDR3 is TGTGCCAGCACCGCCGGGGATCTTGGCACTGAAGCTTTCTTT. Its translation: CASTAGDLGTEAFF.

The V gene is TRBV6-6, the J gene TRBJ1-4; no clear D gene. Germline values: CDR1 MNHNY, CDR2 SVGAGI (reference sequence). The CDR3 runs to 15 residues. V lost 6 bases and J lost 8, with 19 bases in between. The DNA for the CDR3 is TGTGCCAGCAGCCCATTTGTCATTCGCAGCGAAAAACTGTTTTTT. It encodes CASSPFVIRSEKLFF.

On this clonotype: At one end, the junction sequence differs from germline, possibly due to a read error. The gene calls are TRBV4-1 and TRBJ2-7, with TRBD1 identical over 7 bases. CDR3 length: 16 residues. CDR1 is MGHRA, CDR2 YSYEKL, per germline. The CDR3 nucleotides are TGCGCCATCAGCCTAACTTCTGACAGGGCAGGCTACGAGCAGTACTTC. It specifies CAISLTSDRAGYEQYF.

A remark on this clonotype: Given a much more abundant clone one base away, this may be a read error. J is TRBJ2-1 and V is TRBV24-1, with 10 bases that match TRBD2. Germline V CDR1 and CDR2: KGHDR, SFDVKD. CDR3 length equals 16 residues. The DNA of the CDR3 is TGTGCCACCGGTGACCCAGTAGCGGGGGGCTACAATGAGCAGTTCTTC. Translating gives CATGDPVAGGYNEQFF.

This clonotype was observed at least ten times. This chain connects TRBV6-5 to TRBJ2-1; 8 nucleotides line up with TRBD2. Per the germline V gene, CDR1 is MNHEY and CDR2 is SVGAGI. V was pared by 2 bases and J by 8 bases, with 8 bases of the junction left unmatched. This CDR3 contains 15 residues. The DNA of the CDR3 is TGTGCCAGCAGTTACCGGGAGGGGGGGGTCGATGAGCAGTTCTTC. Encoded protein: CASSYREGGVDEQFF.

Concerning this clonotype itself: A single base separates this from a much larger clone, so it may be a read error. The chain joins TRBV4-1 to TRBJ1-1; no clear D. Germline-derived CDR1 and CDR2 are MGHRA and YSYEKL. The CDR3 has 14 residues. CDR3 DNA: TGCGACAGCAGCCAAGATCCGTTGAACACTGAAGCTTTCTTT. Translated: CDSSQDPLNTEAFF.

V is TRBV6-5 and J is TRBJ2-2; D is unresolved. Germline V gene data show CDR1 as MNHEY and CDR2 as SVGAGI. The CDR3 consists of 13 residues. Trimming left V 4 bases short and J 1 base short, with 4 bases between. The DNA of the CDR3 is TGTGCCAGCAGTTCTCAGAACACCGGGGAGCTGTTTTTT. Protein product: CASSSQNTGELFF.

This chain connects TRBV9 to TRBJ2-7, with 7 bases identical to TRBD2. V was pared by 0 bases and J by 3 bases, with 3 bases of the junction left unmatched. CDR3 length: 14 amino acids. Germline values: CDR1 SGDLS, CDR2 YYNGEE. CDR3 sequence: CASSVGGGNYEQYF. The CDR3 DNA reads TGTGCCAGCAGCGTAGGCGGGGGAAACTACGAGCAGTACTTC. The full variable domain, in which reference TRBV9 and TRBJ2-7 provide the parts outside the CDR3, is DSGVTQTPKHLITATGQRVTLRCSPRSGDLSVYWYQQSLDQGLQFLIQYYNGEERAKGNILERFSAQQFPDLHSELNLSSLELGDSALYFCASSVGGGNYEQYFGPGTRLTVT.

This clonotype has at least ten counts. J is TRBJ1-1 and V is TRBV28; D is unclear. This CDR3 comprises 14 residues. V was clipped by 3 bases and J by 2 bases, with 10 bases between them. Germline-derived CDR1 and CDR2 are MDHEN and SYDVKM. The CDR3 protein is CASSFGLSNTEAFF. In nucleotides, the CDR3 is TGTGCCAGCAGTTTTGGGTTGTCCAACACTGAAGCTTTCTTT. Variable domain in full (rest from reference TRBV28 and TRBJ1-1): DVKVTQSSRYLVKRTGEKVFLECVQDMDHENMFWYRQDPGLGLRLIYFSYDVKMKEKGDIPEGYSVSREKKERFSLILESASTNQTSMYLCASSFGLSNTEAFFGQGTRLTVV.

Note on this clonotype: One end of the junction is discordant with germline, which a read error may explain. The gene calls are TRBV12-3 or TRBV12-4 and TRBJ1-1, with a possible D match to TRBD1 (6 bases). The CDR3 contains 14 residues. The CDR3 DNA follows: TGTGCCAGCGGTTTAGGGGGACTGAACACTGAAGCTTTCTTT. Amino acid sequence: CASGLGGLNTEAFF.

The table lists this clonotype with a few counts. The chain recombines TRBV27 with TRBJ2-3, with a tentative D call TRBD2 (5 bases). In germline, CDR1 is MNHEY, CDR2 SMNVEV (reference sequence). Trimming took off 1 base at V and 0 bases at J, with 17 bases between the two ends. CDR3 length: 18 amino acids. DNA for the CDR3: TGTGCCAGCAGTTTATGGTTTGGGGAGAGTTCTAGCACAGATACGCAGTATTTT. Amino acid sequence: CASSLWFGESSSTDTQYF.

This clonotype was counted many times. The chain links TRBV9 to TRBJ2-1, with no clear D. Trimming removed 4 bases from V and 4 bases from J, with 12 bases in between. Looked up from germline, CDR1 is SGDLS and CDR2 is YYNGEE. The CDR3 is 14 amino acids. CDR3 loop: CASSPTDGYNEQFF. CDR3 in DNA: TGTGCCAGCAGCCCAACGGACGGGTACAATGAGCAGTTCTTC. Full variable domain (outside the CDR3, taken from reference TRBV9 and TRBJ2-1): DSGVTQTPKHLITATGQRVTLRCSPRSGDLSVYWYQQSLDQGLQFLIQYYNGEERAKGNILERFSAQQFPDLHSELNLSSLELGDSALYFCASSPTDGYNEQFFGPGTRLTVL.

This clonotype was seen repeatedly, ten times or more. The rearrangement joins TRBV12-3 or TRBV12-4 to TRBJ2-1; 7 nucleotides match TRBD1. The CDR3 is 16 amino acids. Unmatched junction bases numbered 12, after V lost 6 bases and J lost 4 bases. The CDR3 DNA reads as TGTGCCAGCAGGGAGAGCCGGGACAGAGATTACAATGAGCAGTTCTTC. Its protein is CASRESRDRDYNEQFF.

This clonotype has a handful of counts. The chain carries TRBV7-9 and TRBJ2-2; either TRBD1 or TRBD2 may supply D (6 bases each). V lost 2 bases, J lost 2 bases, and 15 bases lay in between. Germline-derived CDR1 and CDR2 are SEHNR and FQNEAQ (reference sequence). CDR3 size: 17 residues. Written as DNA, the CDR3 is TGTGCCAGCAGCTTAAGTGTCGGGGGCTTAAACACCGGGGAGCTGTTTTTT. This sequence encodes CASSLSVGGLNTGELFF.

This clonotype appeared many times. CDR3 sequence: CASSHGTALSYEQYF. CDR3 sequence (DNA): TGTGCCAGCAGCCACGGGACCGCCCTCTCCTACGAGCAGTACTTC. The chain joins TRBV14 to TRBJ2-7, with D perhaps assigned TRBD1 or TRBD2 (5 bases each). With 3 bases removed from V and 0 bases from J, the gap between germline ends came to 12 bases. In germline, CDR1 is SGHDN, CDR2 FVKESK. The CDR3 consists of 15 residues.

This clonotype has a handful of counts. The chain employs TRBV6-6 and TRBJ2-1, with a tentative D call TRBD2 (6 bases). The CDR3 length is 18 residues. The V end was cut by 8 bases, the J end by 8 bases, with 31 bases between. Germline V gene sequence: CDR1 MNHNY, CDR2 SVGAGI (reference sequence). CDR3 sequence reads: CASQKIGGNRALEYEQFF. The DNA of the CDR3 is TGTGCCAGCCAGAAAATCGGAGGGAATCGAGCCCTAGAGTATGAGCAGTTCTTC.

This clonotype has a count of ten or more. The chain recombines TRBV28 with TRBJ2-5; D might be TRBD2 (5 bases). The V gene lost 5 bases and the J gene lost 7 bases, with 14 bases spanning the gap. CDR1 is MDHEN, CDR2 SYDVKM, per germline. This CDR3 has 13 residues. The CDR3 loop is CASSPRTEGTQYF. In DNA, the CDR3 is TGTGCCAGCAGTCCCCGTACAGAGGGGACCCAGTACTTC.